These 18 T cell receptor beta chains came from one sample sequenced in a study of long-term antiretroviral therapy in people with HIV. The authors ran the immunoSEQ assay, v3.0, at survey level. Using immunoSEQ multiplex PCR, the repertoire was profiled, and TCRdb retains in-frame clones only, with some absent. This sample carries 20,000 or so clones, roughly four fifths of them seen once, and the ten largest clones take 4.5% to 6.5%. The sample in question was unsorted PBMCs, obtained 0.2 years after starting antiretroviral therapy. The source is a woman aged 30 to 39 with HIV.

This clone has more than one count but fewer than ten. The CDR3 sequence: CANTQGEGTEAFF. In DNA, the CDR3 is TGTGCCAACACACAGGGGGAGGGCACTGAAGCTTTCTTT. This chain uses TRBV2 with TRBJ1-1; TRBD1 matches at 8 bases. Looked up from germline, CDR1 is SNHLY and CDR2 is FYNNEI. V shed 10 bases, J shed 4 bases, and the junction held 8 bases outside the gene matches. The CDR3 consists of 13 residues.

The gene calls are TRBV14 and TRBJ2-2; 9 positions match TRBD1. The V and J ends lost 4 bases and 4 bases, in that order; junction bases with no gene match: 7. This CDR3 comprises 16 residues. CDR1 and CDR2 from the germline V gene are SGHDN and FVKESK. Here the CDR3 DNA reads TGTGCCAGCAGCCCCTTGGGACAGGGTTTCACCGGGGAGCTGTTTTTT. As protein: CASSPLGQGFTGELFF.

The V gene is TRBV28, the J gene TRBJ1-1; no definite D call. From germline, CDR1 is MDHEN and CDR2 SYDVKM. V was trimmed by 3 bases and J by 0 bases, leaving 11 bases between them. The CDR3 is made up of 15 amino acids. The CDR3 sequence is CASSFDPSMNTEAFF. The CDR3 nucleotides read TGTGCCAGCAGTTTTGATCCGAGCATGAACACTGAAGCTTTCTTT.

The gene calls are TRBV20-1 and TRBJ1-1; D perhaps matches TRBD1 (5 bases). CDR3 length: 11 amino acids. Germline loops: CDR1 DFQATT, CDR2 SNEGSKA (reference sequence). V was cut by 5 bases and J by 4 bases, with 8 bases left in between. CDR3 region: CSAPQGTEAFF. CDR3 bases: TGCAGTGCTCCTCAGGGCACTGAAGCTTTCTTT.

The chain carries TRBV27 and TRBJ2-2; TRBD1 is a possible D gene (6 bases). Germline lookup yields CDR1 MNHEY and CDR2 SMNVEV (reference sequence). The CDR3 totals 17 residues. V was trimmed by 0 bases and J by 0 bases, leaving 11 bases between them. Here the CDR3 reads CASSLSDQGTNTGELFF. The CDR3 nucleotides are TGTGCCAGCAGTTTATCGGACCAGGGGACGAACACCGGGGAGCTGTTTTTT.

This chain links TRBV9 with TRBJ2-3, with 10 positions matching TRBD2. Per germline, CDR1 SGDLS and CDR2 YYNGEE. V was clipped by 4 bases and J by 4 bases; unmatched bases: 12. The CDR3 extends over 17 amino acids. The CDR3, as DNA: TGTGCCAGCAGCCCTAGGGAGCGGGGGGGTAGGGCAGATACGCAGTATTTT. Translating gives CASSPRERGGRADTQYF. Based on the CDR3 plus reference TRBV9 and TRBJ2-3, the full variable domain is DSGVTQTPKHLITATGQRVTLRCSPRSGDLSVYWYQQSLDQGLQFLIQYYNGEERAKGNILERFSAQQFPDLHSELNLSSLELGDSALYFCASSPRERGGRADTQYFGPGTRLTVL.

The genes are TRBV14 and TRBJ2-3; 9 bases fit TRBD2. This CDR3 contains 18 residues. In germline, CDR1 is SGHDN, CDR2 FVKESK. J was trimmed by 8 bases and V by 0 bases; bases with no gene match: 15. This CDR3 reads CASSQESFALTSGRTQYF. Written as DNA, the CDR3 is TGTGCCAGCAGCCAAGAATCGTTTGCCCTAACTAGCGGGCGTACGCAGTATTTT.

The chain is built from TRBV6-5 and TRBJ1-6, with D maybe TRBD1 (5 bases). V was trimmed by 0 bases and J by 7 bases, leaving 13 bases between them. This CDR3 has 16 residues. Germline V gene sequence: CDR1 MNHEY, CDR2 SVGAGI. This chain's CDR3 is CASSYSAGQRNSPLHF. DNA for the CDR3: TGTGCCAGCAGTTACTCGGCGGGGCAGAGAAATTCACCCCTCCACTTT.

The J gene is TRBJ2-2, the V gene TRBV7-3; 16 nucleotides line up with TRBD2. The CDR3 is made up of 20 amino acids. The ends lost 5 bases at V and 2 bases at J; junction bases unmatched: 11. Germline V gives CDR1 SGHTA, CDR2 FQGTGA. CDR3 in amino acids: CASSIRPGLAGGINTGELFF. In nucleotides, the CDR3 is TGTGCCAGCAGCATACGACCGGGACTAGCGGGGGGGATTAACACCGGGGAGCTGTTTTTT.

V gene TRBV10-2 combines with J gene TRBJ2-1; D assignment may be TRBD1 or TRBD2 (7 bases each). Trimming removed 10 bases at V and 7 bases at J, with 20 bases between. The CDR3 consists of 14 residues. CDR1 WSHSY and CDR2 SAAADI come from the germline V gene. In nucleotides, the CDR3 is TGCGCCACCGTCAGGGAGGGGGCGAATAATGAGCAGTTCTTC. Its protein is CATVREGANNEQFF.

J is TRBJ2-1 and V is TRBV19, with 9 bases matching TRBD2. Per the germline V gene, CDR1 is LNHDA and CDR2 is SQIVND (reference sequence). CDR3 length: 15 amino acids. With 1 base clipped from V and 4 bases from J, the junction kept 2 bases outside the gene matches. The CDR3 DNA reads as TGTGCCAGTAGTATAGCGAGCGGGGGGTACAATGAGCAGTTCTTC. This sequence encodes CASSIASGGYNEQFF.

J is TRBJ2-5 and V is TRBV2, with D tentatively TRBD1 (6 bases). CDR1 and CDR2 from the germline V gene are SNHLY and FYNNEI. Deletions cut 6 bases from V and 4 bases from J, with 15 bases between. There are 14 residues in the CDR3. The DNA for the CDR3 is TGTGCCAGCAGCCATGCAGGGGAGAGAGAGACCCAGTACTTC. Protein product: CASSHAGERETQYF.

The rearrangement uses TRBV11-3 and TRBJ1-1; D unclear. CDR3 size: 13 residues. V was cut by 0 bases and J by 11 bases, with 13 bases left in between. Germline loops: CDR1 SGHNT, CDR2 YENEEA. The CDR3 nucleotides are TGTGCCAGCAGCTTAGATCCAAAGGGAGAGGCTTTCTTT. Translating gives CASSLDPKGEAFF.

The chain joins TRBV9 to TRBJ1-1; TRBD1 matches at 9 bases. Germline trimming cut 4 bases from V and 4 bases from J; bases unmatched to any gene: 8. Per germline, CDR1 SGDLS and CDR2 YYNGEE. This CDR3 is built from 15 residues. In nucleotides, the CDR3 is TGTGCCAGCAGCCCTCTTGGGGGACAGGGCACTGAAGCTTTCTTT. Encoded protein: CASSPLGGQGTEAFF.

The J gene is TRBJ1-2, the V gene TRBV30; D is unclear. Germline CDR1 reads GTSNPN; CDR2 reads SVGIG (reference sequence). CDR3 size: 12 residues. The ends were cut back, 2 bases at V and 5 bases at J, with 9 bases in the middle. CDR3 sequence: CAWSPDGYGYTF. In DNA form, the CDR3 reads TGTGCCTGGAGTCCCGACGGTTATGGCTACACCTTC.

The chain carries TRBV18 and TRBJ1-1, with no clear D. Trimming left V 0 bases short and J 8 bases short, with 10 bases between. In germline, CDR1 is KGHSH, CDR2 LQKENI. The CDR3 sequence is 13 residues long. In DNA form, the CDR3 reads TGTGCCAGCTCACCACCTGAGTTCAGGGAAGCTTTCTTT. Amino acid sequence: CASSPPEFREAFF.

The rearrangement uses TRBV7-2 and TRBJ1-2; a possible D gene is TRBD1 (5 bases). CDR3 length: 17 amino acids. V lost 2 bases and J lost 1, with 17 bases in between. Germline V gene data show CDR1 as SGHTA and CDR2 as FQGNSA. This CDR3 is CASSLPVIWDFNYGYTF. CDR3 DNA sequence: TGTGCCAGCAGCTTACCGGTTATTTGGGACTTTAACTATGGCTACACCTTC.

The rearrangement joins TRBV21-1 to TRBJ2-3; the table's D call, TRBD1, has no DNA check behind it. TRBV21-1 is a listed pseudogene. CDR3 length: 19 residues. CDR3 in amino acids: CASQGRRTGGATRTDTQYF. The CDR3 region has the DNA TGTGCCAGCCAGGGGCGGAGGACAGGGGGCGCGACGCGCACAGATACGCAGTATTTT.